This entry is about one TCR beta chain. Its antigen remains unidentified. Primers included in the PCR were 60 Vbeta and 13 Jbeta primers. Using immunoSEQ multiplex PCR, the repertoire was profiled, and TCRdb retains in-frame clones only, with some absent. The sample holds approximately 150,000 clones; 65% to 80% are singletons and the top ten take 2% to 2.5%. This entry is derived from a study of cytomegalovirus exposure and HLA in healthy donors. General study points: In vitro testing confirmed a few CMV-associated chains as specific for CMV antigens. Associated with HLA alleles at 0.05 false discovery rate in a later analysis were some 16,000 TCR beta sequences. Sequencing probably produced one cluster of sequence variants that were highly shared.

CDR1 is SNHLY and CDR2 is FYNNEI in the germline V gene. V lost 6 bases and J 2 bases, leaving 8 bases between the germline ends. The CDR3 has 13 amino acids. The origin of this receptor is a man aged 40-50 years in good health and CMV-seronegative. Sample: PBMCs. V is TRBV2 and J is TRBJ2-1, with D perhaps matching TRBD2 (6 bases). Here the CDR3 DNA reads TGTGCCAGCAGGGTAGCGGCCTACAATGAGCAGTTCTTC. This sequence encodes CASRVAAYNEQFF.